A selection of T cell receptor beta chains follows, all from one sample in a study of shared clonotypes between healthy human individuals. Libraries were prepared by immunoSEQ multiplex PCR; TCRdb keeps only in-frame clonotypes and omits some of them. This table holds 1.5 million to 1.9 million clones, under 99% found once. The sample taken for sequencing was naive CD4+ T cells sorted from blood. Receptors originate from a man aged 25 to 40 in good health. Each CDR3 is given with its conserved first and last residue. Where a row states a size, it is once, few, many or the class of an expanded clone; other rows omit it.

CDR3: CASSRGPGTDTQYF
J: TRBJ2-3
length: 14
size: .
V: TRBV6-4

CDR3: CASSVGASGLTYEQYF
J: TRBJ2-7
length: 16
size: .
V: TRBV9

CDR3: CASVLAAMNSGANVLTF
J: TRBJ2-6
length: 17
size: .
V: TRBV28

CDR3: CASSPPGRVETQYF
J: TRBJ2-5
length: 14
size: .
V: TRBV18

CDR3: CASSFGPPDTQYF
J: TRBJ2-3
length: 13
size: once
V: TRBV5-5

CDR3: CASSLIENTEAFF
J: TRBJ1-1
length: 13
size: .
V: TRBV28

CDR3: CASSEYRGTYEQYF
J: TRBJ2-7
length: 14
size: .
V: TRBV25-1

CDR3: CASSRGLAASYEQYF
J: TRBJ2-7
length: 15
size: .
V: TRBV5-6

CDR3: CASSSPGSSYNEQFF
J: TRBJ2-1
length: 15
size: .
V: TRBV5-4

CDR3: CASSGDHSSYNEQFF
J: TRBJ2-1
length: 15
size: .
V: TRBV5-1

CDR3: CASSLVDRAYEQYF
J: TRBJ2-7
length: 14
size: .
V: TRBV5-4

CDR3: CASSVKGQGGYTF
J: TRBJ1-2
length: 13
size: .
V: TRBV9

CDR3: CASSLGRMDKRDTGELFF
J: TRBJ2-2
length: 18
size: .
V: TRBV11-3

CDR3: CAISQGMNTEAFF
J: TRBJ1-1
length: 13
size: .
V: TRBV10-3

CDR3: CASSLLRAEGNQPQHF
J: TRBJ1-5
length: 16
size: once
V: TRBV27

CDR3: CASSPTLAVDLYEQYF
J: TRBJ2-7
length: 16
size: .
V: TRBV27

CDR3: CASSLETGGYTEAFF
J: TRBJ1-1
length: 15
size: .
V: TRBV7-2

CDR3: CASRAATGSNEKLFF
J: TRBJ1-4
length: 15
size: .
V: TRBV5-1

CDR3: CASSLGRGRGGEQFF
J: TRBJ2-1
length: 15
size: .
V: TRBV11-2

CDR3: CASSLGTILPFGDEQFF
J: TRBJ2-1
length: 17
size: .
V: TRBV5-1

CDR3: CASSTDRPGKLFF
J: TRBJ2-2
length: 13
size: .
V: TRBV6-5

CDR3: CASSPLQGTHEQYF
J: TRBJ2-7
length: 14
size: once
V: TRBV18

CDR3: CASSLWGLAGPDNEQFF
J: TRBJ2-1
length: 17
size: .
V: TRBV7-8

CDR3: CATSRGAHGSGRAYEQYF
J: TRBJ2-7
length: 18
size: .
V: TRBV15

CDR3: CASSFGGSKSDTQYF
J: TRBJ2-3
length: 15
size: .
V: TRBV7-2

CDR3: CASSYSKADTQYF
J: TRBJ2-3
length: 13
size: once
V: TRBV6-5

CDR3: CASSRGQSAYSNQPQHF
J: TRBJ1-5
length: 17
size: .
V: TRBV19

CDR3: CASSIAAGPRNQPQHF
J: TRBJ1-5
length: 16
size: .
V: TRBV19

CDR3: CASSRGTSGSYEQYF
J: TRBJ2-7
length: 15
size: .
V: TRBV5-1

CDR3: CASSPLLAGLTSNTGELFF
J: TRBJ2-2
length: 19
size: .
V: TRBV18

CDR3: CASRPRLGSYEQYF
J: TRBJ2-7
length: 14
size: .
V: TRBV6-1

CDR3: CATRQRGTDTQYF
J: TRBJ2-3
length: 13
size: .
V: TRBV10-1

CDR3: CASSIDPPGLGGNEQFF
J: TRBJ2-1
length: 17
size: once
V: TRBV19

CDR3: CASSQEPGGIGGANVLTF
J: TRBJ2-6
length: 18
size: .
V: TRBV14

CDR3: CASASGNNYGYTF
J: TRBJ1-2
length: 13
size: .
V: TRBV12-5

CDR3: CASSRRETEAFF
J: TRBJ1-1
length: 12
size: .
V: TRBV11-2

CDR3: CASSGTPNQPQHF
J: TRBJ1-5
length: 13
size: .
V: TRBV9

CDR3: CASSSLGRGTDTQYF
J: TRBJ2-3
length: 15
size: once
V: TRBV5-6

CDR3: CASSLEEGPGNQPQHF
J: TRBJ1-5
length: 16
size: .
V: TRBV28

CDR3: CASRGTGGTEAFF
J: TRBJ1-1
length: 13
size: .
V: TRBV2

CDR3: CASSQTGPDTEAFF
J: TRBJ1-1
length: 14
size: .
V: TRBV18

CDR3: CASSLAGRNYGYTF
J: TRBJ1-2
length: 14
size: .
V: TRBV7-9

CDR3: CASSSTGSGNTIYF
J: TRBJ1-3
length: 14
size: .
V: TRBV5-1

CDR3: CSATRETQYF
J: TRBJ2-5
length: 10
size: .
V: TRBV20-1

CDR3: CASQGTGETVQYF
J: TRBJ2-7
length: 13
size: .
V: TRBV18

CDR3: CASSVGTGGIIDGYTF
J: TRBJ1-2
length: 16
size: .
V: TRBV9

CDR3: CASSLASGRAGDTQYF
J: TRBJ2-3
length: 16
size: .
V: TRBV11-2

CDR3: CSARSEQYF
J: TRBJ2-7
length: 9
size: .
V: TRBV20-1

CDR3: CASLRLAGSYEQYF
J: TRBJ2-7
length: 14
size: .
V: TRBV28

CDR3: CASSSGGTEAFF
J: TRBJ1-1
length: 12
size: .
V: TRBV7-3

CDR3: CASSLNAGSYEQYF
J: TRBJ2-7
length: 14
size: .
V: TRBV27

CDR3: CASSLGGGSYEQYF
J: TRBJ2-7
length: 14
size: .
V: TRBV7-9

CDR3: CASSDRQGRETQYF
J: TRBJ2-5
length: 14
size: .
V: TRBV7-8

CDR3: CASSKRSGLGSYEQYF
J: TRBJ2-7
length: 16
size: once
V: TRBV5-4